This T cell receptor (beta chain) was identified in a study of OX40 agonist ivuxolimab in advanced cancers. Study results and limitations: Among T cells, CD8+ cells averaged more expanded clones than CD4+ cells. No antigen was identified for the clonally expanded peripheral T cells.

On cycle 4 day 1 and cycle 7 day 1, as well as at baseline, blood was sampled. The repertoire was sequenced with immunoSEQ multiplex PCR; TCRdb's copy has only in-frame clones and lacks some. The sample records approximately 20,000 clones, about four fifths being singletons. Note on this clone: Its target is unknown.

Trimming cost V 0 bases and J 7 bases; bases outside gene matches: 9. Per germline, CDR1 MGHRA and CDR2 YSYEKL. The CDR3 length is 15 residues. This clonotype was sampled from an adult with an advanced solid tumor such as melanoma, head and neck, liver or kidney cancer. The sample consisted of CD4+ or CD8+ T cells sorted from blood, taken in a trial of the OX40 agonist ivuxolimab. The rearrangement joins TRBV4-1 to TRBJ2-7; 7 bases line up with TRBD1. CDR3 in amino acids: CASSQEEQGIWEQYF. DNA of the CDR3: TGCGCCAGCAGCCAAGAAGAACAGGGGATCTGGGAGCAGTACTTC.